Ten or more counts support the clone carrying this T cell receptor (beta chain). Its antigen remains unidentified. TCRdb called the 5' RACE reads again in MiXCR, with one record for every CDR3 protein. Among about 40,000 distinct CDR3 sequences listed, roughly 3.2% were seen once. The data were obtained in a study of neurological immune-mediated disorders. Germline lookup yields CDR1 SNHLY and CDR2 FYNNEI. CDR3 length: 13 residues. Trimming pared 7 bases from V and 1 base from J, leaving 11 bases between. Noted time point: longitudinal time-point 1 (baseline). General observations from the study: Multiple sclerosis patients had less TCR clonal expansion than even healthy controls, unlike HTLV-1-associated myelopathy.

The sample was PBMCs. The V and J genes are TRBV2 and TRBJ2-7, with D maybe TRBD2 (5 bases). This TCR derives from a woman aged 55-75 years with multiple sclerosis. The chain's CDR3 is CASNRRLSYEQYF. The CDR3, as DNA: TGTGCCAGCAATCGGAGGCTTTCCTACGAGCAGTACTTC.